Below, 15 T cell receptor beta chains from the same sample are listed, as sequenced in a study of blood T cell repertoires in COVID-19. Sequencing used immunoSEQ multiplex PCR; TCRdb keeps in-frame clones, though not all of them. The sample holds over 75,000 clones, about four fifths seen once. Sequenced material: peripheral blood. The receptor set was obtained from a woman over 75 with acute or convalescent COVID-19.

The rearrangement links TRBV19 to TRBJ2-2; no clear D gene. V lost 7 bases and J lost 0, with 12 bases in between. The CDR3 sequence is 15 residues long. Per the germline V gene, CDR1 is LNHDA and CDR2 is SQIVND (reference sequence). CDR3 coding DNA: TGTGCCAGTAATTTGGAGATGACGAACACCGGGGAGCTGTTTTTT. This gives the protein CASNLEMTNTGELFF.

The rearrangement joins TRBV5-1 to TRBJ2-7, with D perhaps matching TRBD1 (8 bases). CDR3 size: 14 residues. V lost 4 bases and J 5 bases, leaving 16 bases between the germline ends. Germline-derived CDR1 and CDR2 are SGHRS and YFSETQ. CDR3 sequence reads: CASSAGQGGDEQYF. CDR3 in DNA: TGCGCCAGCAGCGCAGGACAGGGAGGGGACGAGCAGTACTTC.

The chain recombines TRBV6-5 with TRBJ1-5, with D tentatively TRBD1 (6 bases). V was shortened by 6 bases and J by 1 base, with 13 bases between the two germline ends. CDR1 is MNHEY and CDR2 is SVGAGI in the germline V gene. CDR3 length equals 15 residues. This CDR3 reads CASRGADRSNQPQHF. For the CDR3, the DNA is TGTGCCAGCAGGGGTGCGGACAGAAGCAATCAGCCCCAGCATTTT.

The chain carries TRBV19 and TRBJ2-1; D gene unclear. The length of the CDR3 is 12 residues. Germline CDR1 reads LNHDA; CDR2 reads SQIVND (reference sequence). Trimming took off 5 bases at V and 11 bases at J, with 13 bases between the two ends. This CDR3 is CASSVHRTQQFF. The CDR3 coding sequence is TGTGCCAGTAGTGTACATCGAACCCAGCAGTTCTTC.

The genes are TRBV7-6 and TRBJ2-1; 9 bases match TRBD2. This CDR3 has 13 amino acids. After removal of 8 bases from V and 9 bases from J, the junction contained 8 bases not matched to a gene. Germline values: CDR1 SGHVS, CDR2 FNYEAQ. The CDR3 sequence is CASDGGGASEQFF. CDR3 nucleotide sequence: TGTGCCAGCGACGGCGGGGGGGCCTCTGAGCAGTTCTTC.

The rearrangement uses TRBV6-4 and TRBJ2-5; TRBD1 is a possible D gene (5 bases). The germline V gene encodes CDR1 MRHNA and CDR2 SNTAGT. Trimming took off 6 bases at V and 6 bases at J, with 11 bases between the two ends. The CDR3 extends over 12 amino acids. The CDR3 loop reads CASRWGKKTQYF. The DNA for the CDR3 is TGTGCCAGCAGGTGGGGCAAGAAGACCCAGTACTTC.

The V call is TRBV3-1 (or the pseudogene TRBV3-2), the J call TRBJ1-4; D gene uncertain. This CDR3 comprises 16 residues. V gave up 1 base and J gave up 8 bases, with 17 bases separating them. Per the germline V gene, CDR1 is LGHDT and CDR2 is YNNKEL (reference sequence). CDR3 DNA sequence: TGTGCCAGCAGCCAAGTGGTTTCGGGATTGGAGGAAAAACTGTTTTTT. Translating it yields CASSQVVSGLEEKLFF.

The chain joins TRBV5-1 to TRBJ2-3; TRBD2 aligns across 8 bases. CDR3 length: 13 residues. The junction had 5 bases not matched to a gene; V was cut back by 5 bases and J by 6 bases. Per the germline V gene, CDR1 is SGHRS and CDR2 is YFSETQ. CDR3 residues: CASRSGSADTQYF. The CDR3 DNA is TGCGCCAGCAGGAGCGGGAGTGCCGATACGCAGTATTTT.

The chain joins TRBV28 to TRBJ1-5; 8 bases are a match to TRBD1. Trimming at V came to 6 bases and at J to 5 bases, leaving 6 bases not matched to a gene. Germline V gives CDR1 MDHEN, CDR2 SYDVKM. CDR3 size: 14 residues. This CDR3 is CASRVQGVDQPQHF. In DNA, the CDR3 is TGTGCCAGCAGGGTACAGGGGGTGGATCAGCCCCAGCATTTT. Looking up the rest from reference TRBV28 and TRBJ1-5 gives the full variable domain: DVKVTQSSRYLVKRTGEKVFLECVQDMDHENMFWYRQDPGLGLRLIYFSYDVKMKEKGDIPEGYSVSREKKERFSLILESASTNQTSMYLCASRVQGVDQPQHFGDGTRLSIL.

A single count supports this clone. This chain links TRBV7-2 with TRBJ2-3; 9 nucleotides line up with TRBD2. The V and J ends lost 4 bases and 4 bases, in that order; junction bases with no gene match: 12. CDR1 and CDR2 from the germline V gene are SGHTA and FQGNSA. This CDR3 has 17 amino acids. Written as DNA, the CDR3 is TGTGCCAGCAGCTCCGGTTCAGGCGGGAGGGCCGCAGATACGCAGTATTTT. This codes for CASSSGSGGRAADTQYF.

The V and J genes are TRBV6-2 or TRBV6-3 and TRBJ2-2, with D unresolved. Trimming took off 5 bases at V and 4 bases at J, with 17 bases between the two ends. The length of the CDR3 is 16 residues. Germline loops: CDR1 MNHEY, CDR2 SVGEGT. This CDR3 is CASSHTPRVGTGELFF. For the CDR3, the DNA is TGTGCCAGCAGTCATACCCCCCGGGTCGGCACCGGGGAGCTGTTTTTT.

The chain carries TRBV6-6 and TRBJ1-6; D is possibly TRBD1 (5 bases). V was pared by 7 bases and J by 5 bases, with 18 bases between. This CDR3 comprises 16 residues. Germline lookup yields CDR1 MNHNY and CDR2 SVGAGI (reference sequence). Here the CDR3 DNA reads TGTGCCAGCAAGCCGGAGGGGCCCCTTAATAATTCACCCCTCCACTTT. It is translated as CASKPEGPLNNSPLHF.

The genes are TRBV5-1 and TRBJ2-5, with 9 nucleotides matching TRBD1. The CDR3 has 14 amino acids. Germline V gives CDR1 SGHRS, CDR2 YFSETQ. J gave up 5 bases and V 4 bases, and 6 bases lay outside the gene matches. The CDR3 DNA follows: TGCGCCAGCAGCGCGGGACAGGGCAGGGAGACCCAGTACTTC. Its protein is CASSAGQGRETQYF.

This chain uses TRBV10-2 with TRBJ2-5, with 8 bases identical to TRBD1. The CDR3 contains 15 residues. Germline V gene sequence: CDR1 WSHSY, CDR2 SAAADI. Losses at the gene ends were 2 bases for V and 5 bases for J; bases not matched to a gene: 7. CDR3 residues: CASSEGQGLRETQYF. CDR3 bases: TGCGCCAGCAGTGAGGGACAGGGTCTCCGGGAGACCCAGTACTTC.

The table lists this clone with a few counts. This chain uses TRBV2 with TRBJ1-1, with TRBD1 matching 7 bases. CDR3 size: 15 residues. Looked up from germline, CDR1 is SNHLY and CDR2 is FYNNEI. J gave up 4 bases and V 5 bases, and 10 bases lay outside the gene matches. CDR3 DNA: TGTGCCAGCAGTAGACAGGGAATAGTAATCACTGAAGCTTTCTTT. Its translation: CASSRQGIVITEAFF.